This TCR beta chain was sequenced for a study of blood T cells in healthy people across ages. Study-level points and caveats: Per million T cells, TCR beta diversity dropped about linearly as age rose. Across samples, TCR beta diversity tracked strongly with naive T cell percentage.

Around 9 milliliters of peripheral blood were drawn from each donor into EDTA-treated tubes. There are 19 residues in the CDR3. Trimming cost V 0 bases and J 3 bases, with 22 bases left between them. CDR1 and CDR2 (germline): SGHTS, YDEGEE. It was with a sample-barcoded 5' primer and a J-beta primer mix that a second PCR of roughly 6 to 11 cycles was run. Unique molecular identifiers of 12 random nucleotides labeled each cDNA. TCRdb re-called the 5' RACE reads through MiXCR, storing one row per CDR3 protein. The table has around 800,000 distinct CDR3 sequences, about 59% seen once. This clonotype was recorded only once. The antigen remains undetermined.

The V gene is TRBV5-8, the J gene TRBJ1-5; weak D call: TRBD1 (6 bases). The sequencing sample was made of blood. The clonotype originates from a young man in good health. CDR3 residues: CASSLANRGAGQPNQPQHF. The CDR3 DNA reads as TGTGCCAGCAGCTTGGCGAATCGGGGGGCAGGACAGCCCAATCAGCCCCAGCATTTT.